A single sample gave rise to the 3 T cell receptor beta chains below, sequenced in a study of cytomegalovirus exposure and HLA in healthy donors. The PCR made use of 60 Vbeta and 13 Jbeta primers. Method: immunoSEQ multiplex PCR; TCRdb's copy keeps in-frame clones and lacks some. The sample records 150,000 to 200,000 clones, roughly three quarters being singletons. Input material: PBMCs. The source of these receptors is a woman aged 50 to 60 in good health and CMV-seronegative.

The V and J genes are TRBV27 and TRBJ2-6; 8 bases are a match to TRBD1. The J segment lost 0 bases and the V segment lost 6 bases, leaving 7 bases of the junction unmatched. Germline values: CDR1 MNHEY, CDR2 SMNVEV (reference sequence). This CDR3 spans 17 amino acids. The CDR3 loop is CASRSGQVLSGANVLTF. In nucleotides, the CDR3 is TGTGCCAGCAGGTCGGGACAGGTCCTCTCTGGGGCCAACGTCCTGACTTTC.

The table lists this clone with a count of one. The chain uses TRBV7-9 and TRBJ1-2; TRBD1 matches 7 bases. CDR1 SEHNR and CDR2 FQNEAQ come from the germline V gene (reference sequence). This CDR3 region has 14 residues. V was clipped by 5 bases and J by 2 bases; unmatched bases: 5. CDR3: CASSAGQSNYGYTF. The CDR3 nucleotides read TGTGCCAGCAGCGCGGGACAGTCAAACTATGGCTACACCTTC.

CDR3 region: CASSLRGERGTEAFF. The CDR3 nucleotides read TGTGCCAGCAGCTTACGCGGGGAAAGAGGCACTGAAGCTTTCTTT. The chain is built from TRBV7-9 and TRBJ1-1; no reliable D call. The CDR3 runs 15 residues. Germline CDR1 reads SEHNR; CDR2 reads FQNEAQ (reference sequence). The V and J ends lost 2 bases and 4 bases respectively, with 14 bases between them.